This T cell receptor (beta chain) stems from a study of cytomegalovirus exposure and HLA in healthy donors. Turning to the study itself: Earlier findings included some 120 million unique TCR beta sequences obtained from roughly 200 million T cells.

Study conclusions and caveats: Across all donors, roughly uniform sequencing depth was an assumption of the presence/absence analyses. Among TCR sequences, most were rare, though some public TCRs appeared in many donors. Accurate HLA-A and HLA-B prediction from TCR beta sequences was reported for most subjects.

The PCR was carried out with 60 Vbeta primers and 13 Jbeta primers. The table came from immunoSEQ multiplex PCR; TCRdb's copy has only in-frame clones and leaves some out. This table has about 120,000 clones, about 75% appearing once. In regard to this clone: Its target is unknown.

The material sequenced was PBMCs. This receptor was identified in a woman aged 40 to 50 in good health and CMV-seropositive.

The CDR3 region is CASSLGQTKGYEQYF. The CDR3, as DNA: TGTGCCAGCAGTTTAGGACAGACAAAAGGCTACGAGCAGTACTTC. The J gene is TRBJ2-7, the V gene TRBV25-1, with D perhaps TRBD1 (6 bases). The V gene's germline CDR1 is MGHDK and CDR2 SYGVNS. The V and J ends lost 5 bases and 3 bases respectively, with 17 bases between them. The CDR3 extends over 15 amino acids.